Listed here is a single T cell receptor beta chain. The antigen is undetermined. Here immunoSEQ multiplex PCR was the method, and the copy in TCRdb shows in-frame clones only, minus some. Counted here are 100,000 or so clones, around 93% occurring once; the ten biggest clones make up around 0.15%. This entry is derived from a study of siplizumab effects on memory and regulatory T cells. The study's findings and limits: Suppressive activity of Tregs proliferating in siplizumab cultures remained unconfirmed. Few alloreactive clones mapped to unstimulated subsets.

The ends were cut back, 0 bases at V and 5 bases at J, with 15 bases in the middle. CDR1 is SGHKS, CDR2 YYEKEE, per germline (reference sequence). CDR3 length: 17 residues. Sequenced sample: non-Treg CD4+ T cells sorted from blood. J is TRBJ1-6 and V is TRBV5-5, with D uncertain. The sequence derives from a human donor in good health. DNA of the CDR3: TGTGCCAGCAGCTTGGCCGGTCTGGGCGGAAATAATTCACCCCTCCACTTT. This codes for CASSLAGLGGNNSPLHF.